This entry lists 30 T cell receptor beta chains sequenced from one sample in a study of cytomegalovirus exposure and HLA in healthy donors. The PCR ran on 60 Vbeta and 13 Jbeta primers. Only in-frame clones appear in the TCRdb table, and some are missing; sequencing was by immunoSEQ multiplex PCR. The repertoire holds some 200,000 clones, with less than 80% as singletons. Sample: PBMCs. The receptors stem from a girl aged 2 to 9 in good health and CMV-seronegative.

The CDR3 nucleotides read TGTGCCAGCTTCGGAACAGGGGGCCTTGAAGCTTTCTTT. This gives the protein CASFGTGGLEAFF. This chain connects TRBV6-1 to TRBJ1-1; 9 bases match TRBD1. The ends lost 8 bases at V and 7 bases at J; junction bases unmatched: 8. The CDR3 length is 13 residues. CDR1 is MNHNS, CDR2 SASEGT, per germline.

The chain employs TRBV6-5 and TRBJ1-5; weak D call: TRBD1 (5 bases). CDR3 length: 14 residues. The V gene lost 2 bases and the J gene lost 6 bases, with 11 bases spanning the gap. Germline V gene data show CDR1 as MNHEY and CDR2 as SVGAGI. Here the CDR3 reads CASSYARAAQPQHF. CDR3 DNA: TGTGCCAGCAGTTACGCCAGGGCGGCTCAGCCCCAGCATTTT.

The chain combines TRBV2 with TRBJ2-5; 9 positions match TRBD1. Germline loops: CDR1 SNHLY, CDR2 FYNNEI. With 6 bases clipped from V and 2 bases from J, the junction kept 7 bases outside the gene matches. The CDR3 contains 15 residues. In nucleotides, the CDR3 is TGTGCCAGCAGGCCCGTGACAGGGGGGCAAGAGACCCAGTACTTC. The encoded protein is CASRPVTGGQETQYF.

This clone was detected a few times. Here the CDR3 reads CASSPFREVAGLKETQYF. The CDR3 coding sequence is TGTGCCAGCAGCCCTTTTCGTGAGGTAGCGGGGTTAAAAGAGACCCAGTACTTC. The chain joins TRBV14 to TRBJ2-5; TRBD2 matches at 8 bases. With 4 bases clipped from V and 3 bases from J, the junction kept 16 bases outside the gene matches. Germline V gene sequence: CDR1 SGHDN, CDR2 FVKESK. The length of the CDR3 is 18 residues.

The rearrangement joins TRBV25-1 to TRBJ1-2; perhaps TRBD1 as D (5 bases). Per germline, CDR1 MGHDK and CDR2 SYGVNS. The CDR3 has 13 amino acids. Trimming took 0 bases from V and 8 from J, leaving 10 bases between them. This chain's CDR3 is CASSEYTGGGYTF. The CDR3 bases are TGTGCCAGCAGTGAATATACAGGAGGGGGCTACACCTTC.

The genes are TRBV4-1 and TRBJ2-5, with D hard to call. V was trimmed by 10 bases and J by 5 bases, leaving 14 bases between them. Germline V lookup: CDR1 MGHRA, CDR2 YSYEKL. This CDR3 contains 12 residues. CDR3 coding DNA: TGCGCCACCTCTGACTCCATGGAGACCCAGTACTTC. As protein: CATSDSMETQYF.

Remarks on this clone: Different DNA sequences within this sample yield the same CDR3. CDR3 loop: CASSLSGSYEQYF. In DNA, the CDR3 is TGTGCCAGCAGCTTAAGCGGATCCTACGAGCAGTACTTC. The genes are TRBV11-2 and TRBJ2-7, with a possible D match to TRBD2 (5 bases). The CDR3 is 13 residues long. Looked up from germline, CDR1 is SGHAT and CDR2 is FQNNGV. V was clipped by 2 bases and J by 1 base, with 6 bases between them.

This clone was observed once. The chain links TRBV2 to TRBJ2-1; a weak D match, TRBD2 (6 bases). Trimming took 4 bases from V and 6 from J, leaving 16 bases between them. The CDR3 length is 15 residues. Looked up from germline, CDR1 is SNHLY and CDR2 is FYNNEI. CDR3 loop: CASSGGRPPVNEQFF. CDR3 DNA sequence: TGTGCCAGCAGTGGTGGGAGGCCCCCCGTCAATGAGCAGTTCTTC.

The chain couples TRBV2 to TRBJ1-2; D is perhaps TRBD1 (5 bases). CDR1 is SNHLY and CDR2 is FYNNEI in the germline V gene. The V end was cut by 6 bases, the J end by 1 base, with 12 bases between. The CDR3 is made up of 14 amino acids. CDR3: CASRSDTFNYGYTF. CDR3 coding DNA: TGTGCCAGCAGATCGGACACCTTTAACTATGGCTACACCTTC. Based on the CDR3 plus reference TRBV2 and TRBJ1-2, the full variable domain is EPEVTQTPSHQVTQMGQEVILRCVPISNHLYFYWYRQILGQKVEFLVSFYNNEISEKSEIFDDQFSVERPDGSNFTLKIRSTKLEDSAMYFCASRSDTFNYGYTFGSGTRLTVV.

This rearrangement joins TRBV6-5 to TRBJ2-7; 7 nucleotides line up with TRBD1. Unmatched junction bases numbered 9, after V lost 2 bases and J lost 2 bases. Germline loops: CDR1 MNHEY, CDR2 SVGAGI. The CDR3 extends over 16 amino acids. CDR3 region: CASSYTFGTVTYEQYF. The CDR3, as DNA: TGTGCCAGCAGTTACACCTTCGGGACAGTTACCTACGAGCAGTACTTC.

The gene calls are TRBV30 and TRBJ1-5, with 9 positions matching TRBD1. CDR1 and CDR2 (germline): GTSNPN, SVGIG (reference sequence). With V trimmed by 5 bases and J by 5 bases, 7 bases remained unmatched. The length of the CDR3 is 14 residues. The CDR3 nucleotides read TGTGCCTGGGCCGGGACAGGGAGACATCAGCCCCAGCATTTT. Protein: CAWAGTGRHQPQHF.

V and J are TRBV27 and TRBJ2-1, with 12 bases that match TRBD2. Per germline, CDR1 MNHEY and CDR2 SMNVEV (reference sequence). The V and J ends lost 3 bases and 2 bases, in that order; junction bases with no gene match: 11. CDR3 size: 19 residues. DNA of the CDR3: TGTGCCAGCAGTTTCAACACACCCCTAGCGGGAGGGCCCTACAATGAGCAGTTCTTC. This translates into CASSFNTPLAGGPYNEQFF.

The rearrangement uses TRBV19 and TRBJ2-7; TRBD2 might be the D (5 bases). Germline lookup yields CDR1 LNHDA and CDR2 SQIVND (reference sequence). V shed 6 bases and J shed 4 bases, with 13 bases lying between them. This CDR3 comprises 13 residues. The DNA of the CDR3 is TGTGCCAGTAGCTTCAGCGGCGGTTACGAGCAGTACTTC. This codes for CASSFSGGYEQYF.

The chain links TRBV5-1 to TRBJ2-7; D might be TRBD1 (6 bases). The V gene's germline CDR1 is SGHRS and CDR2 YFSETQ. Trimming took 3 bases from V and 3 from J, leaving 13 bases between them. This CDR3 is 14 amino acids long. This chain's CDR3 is CASSYYQQGYEQYF. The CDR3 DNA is TGCGCCAGCAGCTACTACCAACAGGGCTACGAGCAGTACTTC.

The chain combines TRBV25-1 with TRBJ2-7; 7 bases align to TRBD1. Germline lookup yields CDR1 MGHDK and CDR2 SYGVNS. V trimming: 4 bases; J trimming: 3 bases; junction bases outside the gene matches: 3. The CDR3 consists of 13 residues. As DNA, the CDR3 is TGTGCCAGCAGTGGACAGGGCGGCTACGAGCAGTACTTC. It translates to CASSGQGGYEQYF.

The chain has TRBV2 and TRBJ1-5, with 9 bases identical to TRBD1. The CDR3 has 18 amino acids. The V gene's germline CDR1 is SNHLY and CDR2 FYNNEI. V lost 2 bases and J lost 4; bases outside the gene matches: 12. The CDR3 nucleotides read TGTGCCAGCAGTGAAATCGGGACAGGGCCCACGAGTAATCAGCCCCAGCATTTT. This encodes CASSEIGTGPTSNQPQHF.

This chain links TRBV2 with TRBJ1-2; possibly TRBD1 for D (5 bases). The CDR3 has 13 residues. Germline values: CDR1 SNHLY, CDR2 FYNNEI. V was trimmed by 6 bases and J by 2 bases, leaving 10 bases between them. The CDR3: CASSPDINYGYTF. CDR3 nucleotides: TGTGCCAGCAGCCCGGACATAAACTATGGCTACACCTTC.

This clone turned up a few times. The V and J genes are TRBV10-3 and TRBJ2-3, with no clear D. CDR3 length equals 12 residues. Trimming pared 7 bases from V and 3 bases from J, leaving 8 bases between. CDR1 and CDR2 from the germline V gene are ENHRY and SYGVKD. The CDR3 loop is CAINADTDTQYF. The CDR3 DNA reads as TGTGCCATCAACGCGGATACAGATACGCAGTATTTT.

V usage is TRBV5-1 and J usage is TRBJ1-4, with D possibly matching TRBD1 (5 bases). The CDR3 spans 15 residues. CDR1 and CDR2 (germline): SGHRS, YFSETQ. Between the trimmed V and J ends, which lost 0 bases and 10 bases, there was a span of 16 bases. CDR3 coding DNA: TGCGCCAGCAGCTTGGGGGGCAGGGAAGATGGAAAACTGTTTTTT. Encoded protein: CASSLGGREDGKLFF.

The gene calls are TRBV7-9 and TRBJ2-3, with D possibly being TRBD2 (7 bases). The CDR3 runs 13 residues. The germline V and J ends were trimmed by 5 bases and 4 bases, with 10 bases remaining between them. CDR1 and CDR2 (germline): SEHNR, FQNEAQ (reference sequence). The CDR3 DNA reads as TGTGCCAGCAGCGGGCGGGGGCCAGATACGCAGTATTTT. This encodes CASSGRGPDTQYF.

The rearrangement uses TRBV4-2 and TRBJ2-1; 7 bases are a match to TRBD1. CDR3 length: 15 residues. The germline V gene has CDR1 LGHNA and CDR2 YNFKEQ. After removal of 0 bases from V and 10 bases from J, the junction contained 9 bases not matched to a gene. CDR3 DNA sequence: TGTGCCAGCAGCCAAGAGAGACAGGGTACCGGCGAGCAGTTCTTC. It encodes CASSQERQGTGEQFF.

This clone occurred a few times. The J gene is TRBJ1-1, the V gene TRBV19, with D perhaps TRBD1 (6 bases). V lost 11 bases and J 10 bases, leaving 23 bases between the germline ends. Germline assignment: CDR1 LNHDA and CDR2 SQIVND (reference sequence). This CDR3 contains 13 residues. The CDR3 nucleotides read TGTGCCCACGGGCAGGGGCCATCGGGTGGAGCTTTCTTT. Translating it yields CAHGQGPSGGAFF.

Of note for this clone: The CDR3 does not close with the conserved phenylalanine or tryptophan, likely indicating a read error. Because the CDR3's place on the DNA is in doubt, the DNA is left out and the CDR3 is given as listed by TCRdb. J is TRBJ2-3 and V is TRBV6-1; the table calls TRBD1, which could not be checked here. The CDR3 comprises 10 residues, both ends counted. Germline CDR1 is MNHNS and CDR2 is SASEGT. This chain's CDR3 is CATFFTTGNL.

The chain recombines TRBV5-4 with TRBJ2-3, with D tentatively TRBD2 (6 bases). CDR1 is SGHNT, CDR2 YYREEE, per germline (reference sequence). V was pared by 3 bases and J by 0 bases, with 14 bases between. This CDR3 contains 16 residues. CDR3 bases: TGTGCCAGCAGCTCAGGGACTTCAACAAGCACAGATACGCAGTATTTT. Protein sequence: CASSSGTSTSTDTQYF.

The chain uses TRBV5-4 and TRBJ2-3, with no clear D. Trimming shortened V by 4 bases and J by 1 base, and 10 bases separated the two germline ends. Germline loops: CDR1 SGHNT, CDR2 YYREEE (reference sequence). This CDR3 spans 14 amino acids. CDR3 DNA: TGTGCCAGCAGCGCCCCCCCGGGCACAGATACGCAGTATTTT. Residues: CASSAPPGTDTQYF.

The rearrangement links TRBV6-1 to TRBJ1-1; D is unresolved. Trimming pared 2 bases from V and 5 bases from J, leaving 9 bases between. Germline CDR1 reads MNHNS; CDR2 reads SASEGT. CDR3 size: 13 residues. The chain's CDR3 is CASSEYKTTEAFF. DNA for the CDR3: TGTGCCAGCAGTGAATATAAGACAACTGAAGCTTTCTTT.

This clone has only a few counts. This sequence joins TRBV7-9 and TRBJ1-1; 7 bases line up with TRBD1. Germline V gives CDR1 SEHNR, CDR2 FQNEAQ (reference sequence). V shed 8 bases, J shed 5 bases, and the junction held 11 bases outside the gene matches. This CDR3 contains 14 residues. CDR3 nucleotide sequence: TGTGCCAGCGGACGGACAGGCCGTGGAACTGAAGCTTTCTTT. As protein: CASGRTGRGTEAFF.

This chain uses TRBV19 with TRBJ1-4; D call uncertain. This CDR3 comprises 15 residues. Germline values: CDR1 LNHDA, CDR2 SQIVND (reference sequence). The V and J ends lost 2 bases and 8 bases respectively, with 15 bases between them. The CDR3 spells CASSISLGRSEKLFF. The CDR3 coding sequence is TGTGCCAGTAGTATAAGTCTAGGAAGGTCCGAAAAACTGTTTTTT.

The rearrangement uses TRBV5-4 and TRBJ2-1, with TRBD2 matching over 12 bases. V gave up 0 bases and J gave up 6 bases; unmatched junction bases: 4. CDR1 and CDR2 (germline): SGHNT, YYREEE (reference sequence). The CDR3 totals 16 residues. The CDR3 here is CASSLAASGGVNEQFF. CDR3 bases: TGTGCCAGCAGCTTGGCGGCTAGCGGGGGGGTCAATGAGCAGTTCTTC.

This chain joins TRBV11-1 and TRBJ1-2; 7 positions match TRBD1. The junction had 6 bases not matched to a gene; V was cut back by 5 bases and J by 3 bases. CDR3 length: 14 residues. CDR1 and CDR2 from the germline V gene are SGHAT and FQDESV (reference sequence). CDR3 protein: CASSTRTGDYGYTF. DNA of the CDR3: TGTGCCAGCAGCACAAGGACAGGCGACTATGGCTACACCTTC.